The next 18 T cell receptor beta chains were all read from a single sample in a study of regulatory T cells in long-lasting Graves disease. Noted time point: newly diagnosed GD, antithyroid drugs for less than 3 months. The TCR library was made from RNA extracted from PBMCs. To make TCR beta libraries, researchers used iRepertoire HTBI primers and Arm-PCR of CDR3 regions. TCRdb reprocessed the multiplex PCR reads with MiXCR, giving one entry per CDR3 protein. The sample comprises roughly 500,000 distinct CDR3 sequences, around an eighth of which are singletons, and roughly a tenth rests with the top ten. Separately, the same data were catalogued under a study of T cells in Graves' hyperthyroidism and ophthalmopathy.

The sample here was peripheral blood mononuclear cells (PBMCs), taken at new diagnosis, from a patient treated with antithyroid drugs. These receptors originate from a man younger than 45 with Graves disease.

This clonotype was recorded once. An end of the junction differs from the germline gene, which may be a read error. The rearrangement joins TRBV7-2 to TRBJ2-3, with 8 bases identical to TRBD2. Per the germline V gene, CDR1 is SGHTA and CDR2 is FQGNSA. The CDR3 runs to 16 residues. CDR3 DNA sequence: TGTGCCAACAGCCGCAGATGGCGGGAGGCCGTCGATACGCAGTATTTT. Translating gives CANSRRWREAVDTQYF. Combining the CDR3 with reference TRBV7-2 and TRBJ2-3 gives the whole variable domain GAGVSQSPSNKVTEKGKDVELRCDPISGHTALYWYRQSLGQGLEFLIYFQGNSAPDKSGLPSDRFSAERTGGSVSTLTIQRTQQEDSAVYLCANSRRWREAVDTQYFGPGTRLTVL.

At least ten counts were recorded for this clonotype. The chain couples TRBV6-5 to TRBJ1-5, with unresolved D. The length of the CDR3 is 15 residues. The V gene lost 2 bases and the J gene lost 1 base, with 9 bases spanning the gap. The germline CDR1 and CDR2 sequences are MNHEY and SVGAGI. The CDR3 sequence is CASSYGGKSNQPQHF. CDR3 in DNA: TGTGCCAGCAGTTACGGTGGGAAGAGCAATCAGCCCCAGCATTTT.

This clonotype came up a few times. This sequence joins TRBV7-9 and TRBJ2-7; TRBD1 agrees at 12 bases. The CDR3 consists of 15 residues. The germline V gene encodes CDR1 SEHNR and CDR2 FQNEAQ (reference sequence). With V trimmed by 5 bases and J by 4 bases, 6 bases remained unmatched. CDR3 nucleotide sequence: TGTGCCAGCAGCGCCCCGGGACAGGGGGCTTACGAGCAGTACTTC. Translated, it gives CASSAPGQGAYEQYF. The variable domain in full, with the rest retrieved from reference TRBV7-9 and TRBJ2-7, is DTGVSQNPRHKITKRGQNVTFRCDPISEHNRLYWYRQTLGQGPEFLTYFQNEAQLEKSRLLSDRFSAERPKGSFSTLEIQRTEQGDSAMYLCASSAPGQGAYEQYFGPGTRLTVT.

This clonotype was seen more than once but under ten times. The chain combines TRBV6-7 with TRBJ2-2, with D possibly TRBD2 on 7 matching bases. TRBV6-7 is an open reading frame, and its role is uncertain. The CDR3 covers 22 residues. V shed 0 bases and J shed 0 bases, with 26 bases lying between them. This CDR3 reads CASSYSSRRGGFRSSNTGELFF. As DNA, the CDR3 is TGTGCCAGCAGTTACTCCAGTAGGAGGGGGGGGTTTCGTTCTTCGAACACCGGGGAGCTGTTTTTT.

This clonotype showed up many times. The chain couples TRBV30 to TRBJ2-3; 10 bases line up with TRBD2. J lost 3 bases, V lost 4 bases, and 4 bases had no gene match. CDR3 length: 14 amino acids. Germline CDR1 is GTSNPN and CDR2 is SVGIG (reference sequence). CDR3 residues: CAWTSGSWTDTQYF. CDR3 coding DNA: TGTGCCTGGACTAGCGGGAGTTGGACAGATACGCAGTATTTT.

This clonotype has a handful of counts. One end of the junction fails to match germline, which may point to a read error. CDR3 coding DNA: TGTGCCAGCAGCCAAGGAAAGGCAGAGTCATGTTTC. Protein product: CASSQGKAESCF. The J gene is TRBJ2-5, the V gene TRBV3-1; D ambiguous. The CDR3 consists of 12 residues. CDR1 and CDR2 from the germline V gene are LGHDT and YNNKEL (reference sequence).

The J gene is TRBJ1-4, the V gene TRBV5-5; D remains ambiguous. Trimming cost V 7 bases and J 10 bases, with 29 bases left between them. The CDR3 extends over 17 amino acids. Per germline, CDR1 SGHKS and CDR2 YYEKEE (reference sequence). The DNA of the CDR3 is TGTGCCAGCGCTCCCCGCGATTCGGGCCCCGCATTCGTAAAACTGTTTTTT. Its protein product is CASAPRDSGPAFVKLFF.

On this clonotype: Just one base apart from a much larger clone, this may be a read error. The rearrangement links TRBV12-3 or TRBV12-4 to TRBJ2-3; 8 bases agree with TRBD1. The CDR3 runs 14 residues. The ends lost 5 bases at V and 2 bases at J; junction bases unmatched: 3. The chain's CDR3 is CASSGDRLTDTQYF. In nucleotides, the CDR3 is TGTGCCAGCAGTGGGGACAGGCTCACAGATACGCAGTATTTT.

This clonotype was picked up many times. The genes are TRBV20-1 and TRBJ1-1; 7 nucleotides agree with TRBD1. In germline, CDR1 is DFQATT, CDR2 SNEGSKA (reference sequence). The CDR3 runs to 13 residues. J lost 5 bases, V lost 8 bases, and 11 bases had no gene match. The CDR3 coding sequence is TGCAGTTCCGACGTGGCAGGGGGGACTGAAGCTTTCTTT. This translates into CSSDVAGGTEAFF.

This clonotype has at least ten counts. This chain uses TRBV19 with TRBJ2-1; maybe TRBD1 (6 bases). CDR1 LNHDA and CDR2 SQIVND come from the germline V gene (reference sequence). V was shortened by 1 base and J by 0 bases, with 10 bases between the two germline ends. The CDR3 has 16 amino acids. The CDR3 here is CASSIGSGVSYNEQFF. DNA for the CDR3: TGTGCCAGTAGTATAGGGTCAGGGGTCTCCTACAATGAGCAGTTCTTC.

Only a few counts were recorded for this clonotype. The rearrangement joins TRBV19 to TRBJ2-3; no clear D. The CDR3 is made up of 14 amino acids. Germline CDR1 and CDR2: LNHDA and SQIVND (reference sequence). V lost 4 bases to trimming and J lost 4 bases, with 12 bases between them. This CDR3 is CASSKGPGPDTQYF. CDR3 sequence (DNA): TGTGCCAGTAGTAAAGGGCCGGGCCCAGATACGCAGTATTTT.

Ten or more counts support this clonotype. The V and J genes are TRBV11-2 and TRBJ1-2, with D possibly being TRBD1 (5 bases). Between the trimmed V and J ends, which lost 1 base and 6 bases, there was a span of 18 bases. The CDR3 covers 16 residues. Germline CDR1 and CDR2: SGHAT and FQNNGV. CDR3 DNA: TGTGCCAGCAGCTTAGTCCCTTCTGGGGCGCGCGATGGCTACACCTTC. It is translated as CASSLVPSGARDGYTF.

This clonotype was detected many times. CDR3 region: CSVYPGGVEAFF. CDR3 bases: TGCAGCGTGTACCCAGGGGGGGTTGAAGCTTTCTTT. The genes are TRBV29-1 and TRBJ1-1; TRBD1 agrees at 7 bases. CDR3 length: 12 amino acids. CDR1 SQVTM and CDR2 ANQGSEA come from the germline V gene. The trim removed 6 bases at V and 7 bases at J, leaving 8 bases unmatched.

This clonotype came up many times. V is TRBV5-1 and J is TRBJ1-1; 7 nucleotides align to TRBD1. Germline V gene data show CDR1 as SGHRS and CDR2 as YFSETQ. V trimming: 4 bases; J trimming: 0 bases; junction bases outside the gene matches: 15. This CDR3 has 18 amino acids. The CDR3 DNA reads TGCGCCAGCAGCCGAACGGGGACAGCAGGCCTCCTGAACACTGAAGCTTTCTTT. It specifies CASSRTGTAGLLNTEAFF.

At least ten counts were recorded for this clonotype. This chain links TRBV9 with TRBJ2-5; 12 bases agree with TRBD2. The CDR3 spans 16 residues. In germline, CDR1 is SGDLS, CDR2 YYNGEE. The J segment lost 5 bases and the V segment lost 2 bases, leaving 7 bases of the junction unmatched. The CDR3 DNA sequence: TGTGCCAGCAGCGTTCTAGCGGGAGGGCCAGCCGAGACCCAGTACTTC. Translated, it gives CASSVLAGGPAETQYF.

This clonotype was counted only a few times. J is TRBJ2-3 and V is TRBV7-2; the D is unclear. The length of the CDR3 is 13 residues. Germline V gene sequence: CDR1 SGHTA, CDR2 FQGNSA. Deletions cut 0 bases from V and 5 bases from J, with 6 bases between. This CDR3 is CASSLAKRDTQYF. CDR3 nucleotide sequence: TGTGCCAGCAGCTTAGCGAAGCGAGATACGCAGTATTTT. Looking up the rest from reference TRBV7-2 and TRBJ2-3 gives the full variable domain: GAGVSQSPSNKVTEKGKDVELRCDPISGHTALYWYRQSLGQGLEFLIYFQGNSAPDKSGLPSDRFSAERTGGSVSTLTIQRTQQEDSAVYLCASSLAKRDTQYFGPGTRLTVL.

This clonotype was seen many times. CDR3 sequence reads: CASRPQGTGGEKLFF. The CDR3 nucleotides read TGTGCCAGCAGACCGCAAGGGACAGGGGGGGAAAAACTGTTTTTT. The V gene is TRBV28, the J gene TRBJ1-4, with 11 bases identical to TRBD1. V gave up 6 bases and J gave up 8 bases; unmatched junction bases: 8. Germline CDR1 MDHEN, CDR2 SYDVKM. The CDR3 contains 15 residues. Looking up the rest from reference TRBV28 and TRBJ1-4 gives the full variable domain: DVKVTQSSRYLVKRTGEKVFLECVQDMDHENMFWYRQDPGLGLRLIYFSYDVKMKEKGDIPEGYSVSREKKERFSLILESASTNQTSMYLCASRPQGTGGEKLFFGSGTQLSVL.

This chain links TRBV18 with TRBJ2-7; the D gene is possibly TRBD1 (5 bases). The CDR3 is made up of 14 amino acids. The germline V gene encodes CDR1 KGHSH and CDR2 LQKENI. V was trimmed by 3 bases and J by 0 bases, leaving 9 bases between them. The CDR3 is CASSPSDNSYEQYF. The CDR3 nucleotides read TGTGCCAGCTCACCGTCGGACAACTCCTACGAGCAGTACTTC.